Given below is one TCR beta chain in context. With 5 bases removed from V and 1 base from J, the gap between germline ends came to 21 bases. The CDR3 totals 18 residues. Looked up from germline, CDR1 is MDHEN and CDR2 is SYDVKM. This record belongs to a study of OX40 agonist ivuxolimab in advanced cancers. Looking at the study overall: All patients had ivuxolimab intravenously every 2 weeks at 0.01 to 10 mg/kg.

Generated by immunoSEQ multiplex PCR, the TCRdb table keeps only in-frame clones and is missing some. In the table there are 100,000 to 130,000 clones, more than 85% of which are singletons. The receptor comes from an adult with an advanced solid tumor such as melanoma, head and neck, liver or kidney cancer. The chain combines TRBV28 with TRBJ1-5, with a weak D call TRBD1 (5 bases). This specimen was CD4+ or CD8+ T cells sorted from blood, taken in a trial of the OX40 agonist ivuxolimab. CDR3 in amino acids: CASSRLIRRQPSNQPQHF. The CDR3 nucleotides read TGTGCCAGCAGTCGCTTGATTAGAAGACAGCCCAGCAATCAGCCCCAGCATTTT. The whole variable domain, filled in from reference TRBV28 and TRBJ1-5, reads DVKVTQSSRYLVKRTGEKVFLECVQDMDHENMFWYRQDPGLGLRLIYFSYDVKMKEKGDIPEGYSVSREKKERFSLILESASTNQTSMYLCASSRLIRRQPSNQPQHFGDGTRLSIL.